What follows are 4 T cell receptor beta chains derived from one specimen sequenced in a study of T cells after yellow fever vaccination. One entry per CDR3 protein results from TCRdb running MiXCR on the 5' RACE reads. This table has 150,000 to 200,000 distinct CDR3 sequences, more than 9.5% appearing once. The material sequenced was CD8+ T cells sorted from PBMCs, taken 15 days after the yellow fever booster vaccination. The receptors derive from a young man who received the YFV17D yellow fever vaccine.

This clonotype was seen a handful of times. CDR3 residues: CASAGETQYF. CDR3 in DNA: TGTGCCAGCGCGGGTGAGACCCAGTACTTC. V is TRBV12-3 or TRBV12-4 and J is TRBJ2-5; maybe TRBD2 (5 bases). This CDR3 is built from 10 residues. V was shortened by 8 bases and J by 5 bases, with 6 bases between the two germline ends.

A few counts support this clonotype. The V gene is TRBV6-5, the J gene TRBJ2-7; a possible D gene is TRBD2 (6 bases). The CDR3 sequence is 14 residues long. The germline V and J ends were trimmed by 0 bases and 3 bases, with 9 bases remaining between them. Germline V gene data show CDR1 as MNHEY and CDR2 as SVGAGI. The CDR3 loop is CASSYSPTSYEQYF. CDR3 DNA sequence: TGTGCCAGCAGTTACTCTCCGACTAGCTACGAGCAGTACTTC.

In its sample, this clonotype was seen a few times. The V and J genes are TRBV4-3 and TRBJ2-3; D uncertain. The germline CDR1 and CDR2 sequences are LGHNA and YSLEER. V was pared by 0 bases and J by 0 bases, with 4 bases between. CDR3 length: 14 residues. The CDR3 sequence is CASSQEGSTDTQYF. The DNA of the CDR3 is TGCGCCAGCAGCCAAGAAGGCAGCACAGATACGCAGTATTTT.

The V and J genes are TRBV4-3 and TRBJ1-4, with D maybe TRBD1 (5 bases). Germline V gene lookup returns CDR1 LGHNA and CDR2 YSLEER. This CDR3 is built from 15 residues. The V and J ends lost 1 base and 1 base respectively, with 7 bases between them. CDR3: CASSQGGVTNEKLFF. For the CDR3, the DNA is TGCGCCAGCAGCCAAGGGGGCGTAACTAATGAAAAACTGTTTTTT.